This T cell receptor beta chain derives from a study of beta chain features in type 1 diabetes. This clone has just one count. Its antigen is as yet unknown. Since all of the isolated RNA was reverse transcribed, expressed TCRB transcripts were what got sequenced. Libraries were prepared by immunoSEQ multiplex PCR; TCRdb keeps only in-frame clonotypes and omits some of them. The data contain around 250,000 clones, 14% of them seen just once; the ten biggest clones take up just under 0.02%. Study-level findings and limits: More deletions and fewer insertions at VDJ junctions were found in patients with type 1 diabetes. TCRB CDR3s were moderately but significantly shorter in Type 1 diabetes patients in all four CD4+ subsets.

The clonotype comes from a man aged 25 to 40 with type 1 diabetes. Sequenced input: naive CD4+ T cells from blood.

The chain's CDR3 is CASSFGGYWGYTF. CDR3 bases: TGTGCCAGCAGCTTTGGAGGGTATTGGGGCTACACCTTC. The chain is built from TRBV5-4 and TRBJ1-2; D uncertain. Trimming shortened V by 2 bases and J by 8 bases, and 13 bases separated the two germline ends. Germline CDR1 and CDR2: SGHNT and YYREEE (reference sequence). The CDR3 consists of 13 residues.